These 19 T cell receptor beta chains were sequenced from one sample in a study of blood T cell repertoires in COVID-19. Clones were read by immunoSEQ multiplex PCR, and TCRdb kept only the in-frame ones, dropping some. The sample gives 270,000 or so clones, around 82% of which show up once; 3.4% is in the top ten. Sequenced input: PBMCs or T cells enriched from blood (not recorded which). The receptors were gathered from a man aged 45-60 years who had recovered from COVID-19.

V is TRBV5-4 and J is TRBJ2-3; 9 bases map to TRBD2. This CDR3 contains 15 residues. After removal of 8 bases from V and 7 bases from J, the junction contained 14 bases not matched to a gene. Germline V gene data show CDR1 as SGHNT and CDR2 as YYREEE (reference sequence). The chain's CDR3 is CASILAGSPPHTQYF. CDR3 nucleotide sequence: TGTGCCAGTATCCTAGCGGGGTCCCCCCCTCATACGCAGTATTTT.

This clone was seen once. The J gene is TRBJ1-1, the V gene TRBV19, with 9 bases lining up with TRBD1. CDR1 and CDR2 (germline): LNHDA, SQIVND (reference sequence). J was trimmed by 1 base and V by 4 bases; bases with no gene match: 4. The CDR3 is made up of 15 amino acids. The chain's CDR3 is CASSRDRVKNTEAFF. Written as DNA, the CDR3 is TGTGCCAGTAGTAGGGACAGGGTTAAGAACACTGAAGCTTTCTTT. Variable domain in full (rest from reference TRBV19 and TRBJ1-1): DGGITQSPKYLFRKEGQNVTLSCEQNLNHDAMYWYRQDPGQGLRLIYYSQIVNDFQKGDIAEGYSVSREKKESFPLTVTSAQKNPTAFYLCASSRDRVKNTEAFFGQGTRLTVV.

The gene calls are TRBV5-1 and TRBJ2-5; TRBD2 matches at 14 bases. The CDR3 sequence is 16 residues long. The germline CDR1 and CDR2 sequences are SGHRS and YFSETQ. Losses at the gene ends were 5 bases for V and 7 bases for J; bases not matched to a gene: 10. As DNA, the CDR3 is TGCGCCAGCAGTCGCCGACTAGCGGGAGGGTATGGGACCCAGTACTTC. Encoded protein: CASSRRLAGGYGTQYF. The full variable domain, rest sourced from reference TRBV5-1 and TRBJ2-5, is KAGVTQTPRYLIKTRGQQVTLSCSPISGHRSVSWYQQTPGQGLQFLFEYFSETQRNKGNFPGRFSGRQFSNSRSEMNVSTLELGDSALYLCASSRRLAGGYGTQYFGPGTRLLVL.

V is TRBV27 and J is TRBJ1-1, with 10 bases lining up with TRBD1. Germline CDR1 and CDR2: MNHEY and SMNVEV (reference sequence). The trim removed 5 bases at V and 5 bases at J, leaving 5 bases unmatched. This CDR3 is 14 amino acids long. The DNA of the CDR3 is TGTGCCAGCAGTCCGGGGACAGGGGAGACTGAAGCTTTCTTT. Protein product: CASSPGTGETEAFF.

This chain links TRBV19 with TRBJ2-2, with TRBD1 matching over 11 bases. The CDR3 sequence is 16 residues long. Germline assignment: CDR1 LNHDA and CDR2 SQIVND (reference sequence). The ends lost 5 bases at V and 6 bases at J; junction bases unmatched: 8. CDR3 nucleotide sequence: TGTGCCAGTAGTCCATCGGACAGGGGGCTAGCCGGGGAGCTGTTTTTT. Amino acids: CASSPSDRGLAGELFF.

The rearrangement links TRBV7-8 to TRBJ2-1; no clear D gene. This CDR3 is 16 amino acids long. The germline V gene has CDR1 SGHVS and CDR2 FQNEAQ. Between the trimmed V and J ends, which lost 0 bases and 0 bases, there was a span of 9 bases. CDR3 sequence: CASSLAQPGSYNEQFF. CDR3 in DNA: TGTGCCAGCAGCTTAGCGCAACCAGGCTCCTACAATGAGCAGTTCTTC.

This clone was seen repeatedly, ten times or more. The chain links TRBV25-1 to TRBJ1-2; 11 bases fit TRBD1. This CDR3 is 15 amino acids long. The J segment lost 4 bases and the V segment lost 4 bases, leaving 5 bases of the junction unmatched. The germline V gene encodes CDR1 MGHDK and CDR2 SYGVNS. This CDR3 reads CASSARTGGGYGYTF. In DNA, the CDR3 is TGTGCCAGCAGTGCCCGGACAGGGGGCGGCTATGGCTACACCTTC.

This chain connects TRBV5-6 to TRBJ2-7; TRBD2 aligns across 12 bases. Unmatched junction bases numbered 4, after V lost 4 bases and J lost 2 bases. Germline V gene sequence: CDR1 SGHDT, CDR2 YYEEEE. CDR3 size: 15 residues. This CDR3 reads CASSPRLAGAYEQYF. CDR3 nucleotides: TGTGCCAGCAGCCCCAGACTAGCGGGGGCCTACGAGCAGTACTTC.

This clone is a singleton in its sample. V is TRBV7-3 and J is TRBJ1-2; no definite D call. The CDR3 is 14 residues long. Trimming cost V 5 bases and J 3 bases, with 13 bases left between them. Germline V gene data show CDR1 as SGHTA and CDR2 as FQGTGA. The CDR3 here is CASSPLGGDYGYTF. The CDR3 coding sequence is TGTGCCAGCAGCCCCCTCGGCGGCGACTATGGCTACACCTTC.

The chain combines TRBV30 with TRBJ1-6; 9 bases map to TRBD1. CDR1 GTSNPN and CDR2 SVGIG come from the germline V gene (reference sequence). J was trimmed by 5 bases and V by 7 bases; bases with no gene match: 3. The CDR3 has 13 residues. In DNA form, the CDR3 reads TGTGCCTCCGGACAGGGGAATAATTCACCCCTCCACTTT. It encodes CASGQGNNSPLHF.

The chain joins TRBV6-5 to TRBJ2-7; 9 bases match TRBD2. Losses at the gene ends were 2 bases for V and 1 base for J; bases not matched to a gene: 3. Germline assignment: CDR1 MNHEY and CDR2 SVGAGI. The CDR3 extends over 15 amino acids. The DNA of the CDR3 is TGTGCCAGCAGTTACGGCGGGAGGGCGTCCTACGAGCAGTACTTC. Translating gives CASSYGGRASYEQYF.

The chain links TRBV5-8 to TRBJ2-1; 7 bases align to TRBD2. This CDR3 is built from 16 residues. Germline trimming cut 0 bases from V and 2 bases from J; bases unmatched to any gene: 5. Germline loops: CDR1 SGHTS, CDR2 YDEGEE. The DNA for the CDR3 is TGTGCCAGCAGCTTGGGTAGCGGGTCCACCTACAATGAGCAGTTCTTC. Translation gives CASSLGSGSTYNEQFF.

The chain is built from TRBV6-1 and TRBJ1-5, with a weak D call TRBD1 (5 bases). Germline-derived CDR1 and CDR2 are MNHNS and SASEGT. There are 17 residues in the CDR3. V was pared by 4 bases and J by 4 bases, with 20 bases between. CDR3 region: CASSVMGGLGPNQPQHF. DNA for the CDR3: TGTGCCAGCAGTGTCATGGGGGGACTGGGACCGAATCAGCCCCAGCATTTT.

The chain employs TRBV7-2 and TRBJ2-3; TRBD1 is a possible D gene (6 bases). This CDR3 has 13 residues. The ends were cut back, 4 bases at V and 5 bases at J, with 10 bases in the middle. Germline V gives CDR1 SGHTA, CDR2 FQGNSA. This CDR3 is CASSYPGVDTQYF. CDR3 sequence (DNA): TGTGCCAGCAGCTACCCAGGGGTAGATACGCAGTATTTT.

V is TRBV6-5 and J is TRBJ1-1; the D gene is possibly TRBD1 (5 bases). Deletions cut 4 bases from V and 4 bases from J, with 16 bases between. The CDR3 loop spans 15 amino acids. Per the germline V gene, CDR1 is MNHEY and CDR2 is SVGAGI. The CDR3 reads CASSFRQRAGTEAFF. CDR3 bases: TGTGCCAGCAGTTTCAGACAGAGAGCCGGCACTGAAGCTTTCTTT.

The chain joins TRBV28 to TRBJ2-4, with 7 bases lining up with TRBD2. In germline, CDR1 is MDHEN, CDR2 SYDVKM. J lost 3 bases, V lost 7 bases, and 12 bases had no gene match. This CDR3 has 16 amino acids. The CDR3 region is CASTKTPPGGKNIQYF. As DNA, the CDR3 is TGTGCCAGCACGAAAACCCCTCCGGGGGGCAAAAACATTCAGTACTTC.

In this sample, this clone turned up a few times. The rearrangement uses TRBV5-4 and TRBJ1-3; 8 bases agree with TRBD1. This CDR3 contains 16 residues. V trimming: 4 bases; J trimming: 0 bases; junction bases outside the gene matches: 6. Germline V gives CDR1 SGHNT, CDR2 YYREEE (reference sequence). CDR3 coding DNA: TGTGCCAGCAGCCCGGGACAGGCCTACTCTGGAAACACCATATATTTT. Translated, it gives CASSPGQAYSGNTIYF.

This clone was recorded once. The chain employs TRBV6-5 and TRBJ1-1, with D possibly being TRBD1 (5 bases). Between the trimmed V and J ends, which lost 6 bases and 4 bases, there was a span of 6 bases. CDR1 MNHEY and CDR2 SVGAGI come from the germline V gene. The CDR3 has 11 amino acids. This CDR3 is CASRRGTEAFF. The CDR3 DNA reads TGTGCCAGCAGAAGGGGCACTGAAGCTTTCTTT.

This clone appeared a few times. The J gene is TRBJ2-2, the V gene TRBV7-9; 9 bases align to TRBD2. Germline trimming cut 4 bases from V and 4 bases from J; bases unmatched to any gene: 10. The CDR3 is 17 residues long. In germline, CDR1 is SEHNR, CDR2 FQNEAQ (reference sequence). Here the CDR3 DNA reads TGTGCCAGCAGCTCCCTTTCCGCGGGGGGGGTCACCGGGGAGCTGTTTTTT. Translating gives CASSSLSAGGVTGELFF. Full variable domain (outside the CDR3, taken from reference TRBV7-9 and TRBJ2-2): DTGVSQNPRHKITKRGQNVTFRCDPISEHNRLYWYRQTLGQGPEFLTYFQNEAQLEKSRLLSDRFSAERPKGSFSTLEIQRTEQGDSAMYLCASSSLSAGGVTGELFFGEGSRLTVL.